One sample yielded the 10 T cell receptor gamma chains listed below, sequenced in a study of gamma delta lymphoproliferative disorders and STAT genes. PBMCs from patients and controls supplied the genomic DNA for sequencing. TCRdb re-called the multiplex PCR reads via CATT. Here the sample spans about 2,000 gamma-chain clones, 8% to 10% being singletons. Sequencing input: blood. These receptor sequences come from a human donor with gamma-delta T-cell large granular lymphocyte leukemia.

This clone was observed a few times. The chain joins TRGV3 to TRGJ1 or TRGJ2. No J gene is reported in TCRdb; it was inferred here by comparing the DNA with germline. The germline V gene has CDR1 VTNTFY and CDR2 YDVSTARD (reference sequence). The V segment lost 3 bases and the J segment 0 bases; nucleotides outside the gene matches: 5. The CDR3 has 14 amino acids. The CDR3 region is CATWDEPNYYKKLF. CDR3 sequence (DNA): TGTGCCACCTGGGACGAGCCGAATTATTATAAGAAACTCTTT.

Judged by abundance, this clone is medium-sized. This chain uses TRGV8 with TRGJP. TCRdb is silent on the J gene; assignment here came from matching the DNA to germline. The J segment lost 9 bases and the V segment lost 3 bases, leaving 8 bases of the junction unmatched. CDR1 VENAVY and CDR2 YDSYNSRV come from the germline V gene. The CDR3 is made up of 16 amino acids. CDR3 amino acids: CATWDLRRLGKKIKVF. The CDR3 region has the DNA TGTGCCACCTGGGATCTAAGGAGGTTGGGCAAAAAAATCAAGGTATTT.

This chain uses TRGV8 with TRGJP1. No J segment appears in TCRdb, so it was assigned here by matching the sequence to germline. V shed 3 bases, J shed 3 bases, and the junction held 13 bases outside the gene matches. There are 17 residues in the CDR3. Germline CDR1 reads VENAVY; CDR2 reads YDSYNSRV. Written as DNA, the CDR3 is TGTGCCACCTGGGATGGGGCTGGAATGCCCACTGGTTGGTTCAAGATATTT. Protein: CATWDGAGMPTGWFKIF.

In its sample, this clone is medium-sized. The chain employs TRGV2 and TRGJP2. The J gene, absent from TCRdb, was called here by matching the DNA to germline. The J segment lost 2 bases and the V segment lost 3 bases, leaving 3 bases of the junction unmatched. The CDR3 length is 14 residues. Germline CDR1 EGSNGY, CDR2 YDSYNSKV. The CDR3 region is CATWDQSSDWIKTF. CDR3 nucleotides: TGTGCCACCTGGGACCAAAGTAGTGATTGGATCAAGACGTTT.

The rearrangement uses TRGV2 and TRGJ1 or TRGJ2. Here the J gene was assigned by germline matching of the DNA, as TCRdb has none. Germline CDR1 is EGSNGY and CDR2 is YDSYNSKV. The junction had 6 bases not matched to a gene; V was cut back by 2 bases and J by 2 bases. This CDR3 region has 14 residues. CDR3 bases: TGTGCCACCTGGGACGTACTCGATTATTATAAGAAACTCTTT. It encodes CATWDVLDYYKKLF.

The rearrangement uses TRGV9 and TRGJ1 or TRGJ2. TCRdb records no J gene; here it was assigned by comparing the DNA to germline. CDR3 length equals 14 residues. Germline CDR1 and CDR2: GITISATS and ISYDGTV (reference sequence). V lost 1 base and J lost 9; bases outside the gene matches: 12. The CDR3 DNA sequence: TGTGCCTTGTGGGAGGTAGGCTCATTGGGTAAGAAACTCTTT. This sequence encodes CALWEVGSLGKKLF.

Of note for this clone: This specimen includes other DNA sequences encoding the same CDR3. The J gene has no call, while the V gene is TRGV11. TRGV11 counts as an open reading frame of uncertain function. There are 19 residues in the CDR3. The CDR3 DNA reads as TGTGCCTGCTGGATTAGGCACGTGTGGGGAGGGAGTAGTGATTGGATCAAGACATTT. It specifies CACWIRHVWGGSSDWIKTF.

This clone was picked up a small number of times. The V gene is TRGV2, the J gene TRGJ1 or TRGJ2. TCRdb carries no J gene annotation; the J gene was assigned here by matching the DNA with germline. CDR1 EGSNGY and CDR2 YDSYNSKV come from the germline V gene. V shed 0 bases and J 0 bases; nucleotides not matched to a gene: 2. CDR3 length: 14 residues. CDR3 coding DNA: TGTGCCACCTGGGACGGGGTGAATTATTATAAGAAACTCTTT. Translation: CATWDGVNYYKKLF.

This clone came up once. A junction end diverges from the germline sequence, so it may reflect a read error. The V and J genes are TRGV10 and TRGJP1. Here the J gene came from matching the DNA to germline, since TCRdb omits it. TRGV10 is recorded as an ORF, its role being uncertain. The CDR3 covers 15 residues. The CDR3 DNA is TGCGCGGGATCCCCTAGGAGCACCACTGGTTGGTTCAAGATATTT. As protein: CAGSPRSTTGWFKIF.

Note on this clone: This is likely an artifact of a read error, given a far larger clone one base away. Other nucleotide sequences in the sample specify the same CDR3. The genes are TRGV2 and TRGJ1 or TRGJ2. Assignment of the J gene here rests on matching the DNA to germline, because TCRdb gives none. The germline V gene encodes CDR1 EGSNGY and CDR2 YDSYNSKV. The V segment lost 0 bases and the J segment 6 bases; nucleotides outside the gene matches: 2. The CDR3 contains 12 residues. The CDR3 loop reads CATWDGLYKKLF. CDR3 DNA sequence: TGTGCCACCTGGGACGGGCTTTATAAGAAACTCTTT.